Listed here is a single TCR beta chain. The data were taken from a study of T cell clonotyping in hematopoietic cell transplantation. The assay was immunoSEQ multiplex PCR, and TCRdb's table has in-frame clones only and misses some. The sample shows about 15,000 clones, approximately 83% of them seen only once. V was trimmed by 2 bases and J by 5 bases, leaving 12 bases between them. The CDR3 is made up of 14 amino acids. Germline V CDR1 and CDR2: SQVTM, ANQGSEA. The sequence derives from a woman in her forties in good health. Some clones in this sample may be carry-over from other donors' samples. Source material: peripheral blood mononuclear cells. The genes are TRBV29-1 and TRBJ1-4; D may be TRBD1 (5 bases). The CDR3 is CSVETGGMNEKLFF. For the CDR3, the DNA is TGCAGCGTTGAAACAGGAGGAATGAATGAAAAACTGTTTTTT.